This T cell receptor (beta chain) came from a study of CD4 T cell repertoires in COVID-19. Points on this clone: What it binds is unknown.

Sequencing was done directly on freshly isolated, uncultured memory T cells. Profiled with immunoSEQ multiplex PCR; TCRdb holds only in-frame clones, not every one. Of about 22,000 clones listed, more than 75% are singletons. Regarding the study as a whole: Some SARS-CoV-2 clonotypes, between 7 and 25%, recurred in SARS-CoV and/or HKU1 cultures. Two or all three memory subsets shared several highly expanded SARS-CoV-2-reactive clonotypes.

Germline V gene data show CDR1 as MNHNS and CDR2 as SASEGT. This CDR3 comprises 16 residues. Between the trimmed V and J ends, which lost 1 base and 4 bases, there was a span of 13 bases. The sequence came from a human donor who had COVID-19. The specimen comprised central memory CD4+ T cells from blood, sampled before the COVID-19 pandemic. The chain carries TRBV6-1 and TRBJ2-2; tentatively, D is TRBD1 (5 bases). The CDR3: CASSEEEGVATGELFF. CDR3 nucleotide sequence: TGTGCCAGCAGTGAAGAAGAAGGGGTCGCCACCGGGGAGCTGTTTTTT.